This T cell receptor (beta chain) was identified in a study of T cells in narcolepsy. Study observations and caveats: Healthy controls reportedly lacked the autoreactive clonotypes serially found in patients' blood. Comparing one patient's CSF and blood CD4+ clonotypes highlighted HCRT- and TRIB2-specific autoreactive clonotypes.

The repertoire was sequenced with immunoSEQ multiplex PCR; TCRdb's copy has only in-frame clones and lacks some. This table has fewer than 40,000 clones, 80% to 85% appearing once. Remarks on this clone: Its antigen is not identified.

Specimen: memory (CD45RA-) CD4+ T cells from blood. This clonotype was obtained from a human donor in good health.

In DNA form, the CDR3 reads TGTGCCAGCAGCCTAACCCCAGCGGGGGTTTCCGGGGAGCTGTTTTTT. Translating gives CASSLTPAGVSGELFF. This chain joins TRBV5-6 and TRBJ2-2, with 8 bases that match TRBD2. This CDR3 has 16 amino acids. The J segment lost 6 bases and the V segment lost 4 bases, leaving 11 bases of the junction unmatched. Germline lookup yields CDR1 SGHDT and CDR2 YYEEEE.